This TCR beta chain stems from a study of T cells after yellow fever vaccination. V lost 5 bases, J lost 0 bases, and 15 bases lay in between. The V gene's germline CDR1 is SGDLS and CDR2 YYNGEE. The CDR3 is 15 residues long. One entry per CDR3 protein results from TCRdb running MiXCR on the 5' RACE reads. The sample consists of some 350,000 distinct CDR3 sequences, almost 4% of them appearing once. Sequenced material: PBMCs, taken 5 days after the yellow fever booster vaccination. The V gene is TRBV9, the J gene TRBJ2-7, with D unresolved. This clonotype was obtained from a man between 18 and 35 years old who received the YFV17D yellow fever vaccine. CDR3 in amino acids: CASSAWTRVSYEQYV. CDR3 nucleotides: TGTGCCAGCAGTGCTTGGACCCGCGTCTCCTACGAGCAGTACGTC.